One and the same sample provided the 4 T cell receptor beta chains below, sequenced in a study of cytotoxic CD8 clonotypes in ibrutinib-treated CLL. The data were produced by immunoSEQ multiplex PCR, yet TCRdb's version contains in-frame clones alone and is incomplete. Of about 140,000 clones listed, approximately 77% are singletons. The sample consisted of PBMCs, taken after 12 months of ibrutinib treatment. The receptors derive from a human donor with chronic lymphocytic leukemia.

This chain links TRBV6-6 with TRBJ1-4; weak D call: TRBD1 (5 bases). Germline-derived CDR1 and CDR2 are MNHNY and SVGAGI (reference sequence). CDR3 length: 15 residues. The V end was cut by 0 bases, the J end by 7 bases, with 12 bases between. The CDR3: CASSYSGGVSEKLFF. The CDR3 nucleotides read TGTGCCAGCAGTTACTCTGGGGGGGTGAGTGAAAAACTGTTTTTT.

The chain links TRBV29-1 to TRBJ1-2; possible D gene TRBD1, 5 bases. The V and J ends lost 7 bases and 4 bases respectively, with 10 bases between them. Germline V gene lookup returns CDR1 SQVTM and CDR2 ANQGSEA. The CDR3 contains 11 residues. The CDR3 is CSDWTSYGYTF. In DNA form, the CDR3 reads TGCAGCGACTGGACATCCTATGGCTACACCTTC.

The gene calls are TRBV28 and TRBJ2-7, with TRBD1 identical over 7 bases. Germline V gene sequence: CDR1 MDHEN, CDR2 SYDVKM. The CDR3 spans 17 residues. Trimming at V came to 4 bases and at J to 0 bases, leaving 12 bases not matched to a gene. CDR3 coding DNA: TGTGCCAGCAGTTGCTCCACCGACAGGGCCCCCTCCTACGAGCAGTACTTC. Encoded protein: CASSCSTDRAPSYEQYF. Variable domain in full (rest from reference TRBV28 and TRBJ2-7): DVKVTQSSRYLVKRTGEKVFLECVQDMDHENMFWYRQDPGLGLRLIYFSYDVKMKEKGDIPEGYSVSREKKERFSLILESASTNQTSMYLCASSCSTDRAPSYEQYFGPGTRLTVT.

This clone was detected only a few times. The chain couples TRBV6-1 to TRBJ2-5; 7 bases agree with TRBD1. The V gene's germline CDR1 is MNHNS and CDR2 SASEGT. After removal of 2 bases from V and 3 bases from J, the junction contained 0 bases not matched to a gene. CDR3 length equals 13 residues. The CDR3: CASSETGEETQYF. In DNA form, the CDR3 reads TGTGCCAGCAGTGAAACAGGGGAAGAGACCCAGTACTTC.